The sequence of this TCR beta chain was determined in a study of blood T cell repertoires in COVID-19 (dated by TCRdb to 2020 to 2022). A note on the overall study: Collaborator samples came from the United States, Italy and Spain and covered acute and convalescent phases of COVID-19. The material from the prospective study consisted of cDNA or gDNA derived from T cells, B-cell-depleted T cells, or PBMCs. Subjects who had been exposed to COVID-19, were actively infected with it, or had recovered from it provided the deeply sampled blood TCRbeta repertoires that made up the dataset. A freely available public database, intended as a resource for researchers studying the immune response to SARS-CoV-2, is where the repertoires were released. Samples were obtained from the ongoing ImmuneRACE study (first 160 participants) and from approximately 1,200 subjects provided by 6 global collaborators. Sample metadata almost always included a de-identified subject ID, COVID-19 status, age in years and sex. HLA class I and class II types, where available, came from metadata supplied by the sample provider rather than from assay-based typing. Study-level results and caveats: The amount of clinical and demographic metadata varied by source and participant and was provided uncurated.

With regard to this clone: No cognate antigen has been identified for it. No quality values exist for individual bases; no much larger clone is one base distant.

Each collaborating institution followed its own protocols to collect whole blood in K2EDTA tubes. Collaborator samples were shipped for TCRbeta analysis as frozen whole blood, isolated PBMCs, or DNA extracted from either sample type. From the cysteine up to the phenylalanine, the CDR3 has a length of 13 residues. The retained sequence is limited to the CDR3, 39 bases, with the frame set at the first base. V and J lose 5 bases and 6 bases, and a span of 13 bases separates them. CDR1 and CDR2, per the germline V gene, are MNHEY and SVGAGI. TCRbeta CDR3 regions were amplified from genomic DNA using the immunoSEQ Assay, a bias-controlled multiplex PCR. The paper's data handling went like this. The number of nucleated cells in each sample was estimated from the amplification of reference gene primers within the assay. To quantify the absolute abundance of each unique TCRbeta CDR3 rearrangement, sequence reads were collapsed and filtered. Productive Simpson clonality was computed per sample as the square root of Simpson's diversity index over productive rearrangements. TCRdb took this table from immuneACCESS and kept in-frame rearrangements with V and J called. Such tables lack part of the clones; where checked against another copy, unresolved V genes explain under half of the gap, and the rest is unexplained. V, J and clone size reflect that table, while D and trimming were determined from the DNA. Recorded for this sample are 60,000 to 90,000 clones; 65% to 85% of them occurred a single time. Less than 6% of the sample belongs to the ten largest clones.

The V and J genes are TRBV6-5 and TRBJ1-2, and the D gene may be TRBD1, 5 bases matching. What was sequenced was peripheral blood. The sequence derives from a man in his sixties with active or convalescent COVID-19. The nucleotides are TGTGCCAGCAGTCTGACAGAGGATAATGGCTACACCTTC. Its protein reads: CASSLTEDNGYTF.